This T cell receptor beta chain was profiled in a study of T cells in Graves' hyperthyroidism and ophthalmopathy. This clonotype was counted many times. Amplified TCR beta CDR3 regions derived from RNA transcripts. The study used the HTBI primer set for a first-round RT-PCR of the TCR CDR3. TCRdb reanalysed the multiplex PCR reads using MiXCR and keeps one entry per CDR3 protein. The profile shows a few hundred thousand distinct CDR3 sequences, approximately 15% of them singletons. This TCR was recovered from a woman younger than 30 with Graves' hyperthyroidism that later progressed to Graves' ophthalmopathy. The sequenced sample consisted of blood.

The CDR3 region has the DNA TGTGCCAGCAGTTATAGCCTAAGCGGGAGGGCAGAGACCCAGTACTTC. It encodes CASSYSLSGRAETQYF. This rearrangement joins TRBV28 to TRBJ2-5; 10 nucleotides agree with TRBD2. Germline values: CDR1 MDHEN, CDR2 SYDVKM. The CDR3 sequence is 16 residues long. V dropped 4 bases and J dropped 4; count of bases not matched to a gene: 9. The full variable domain, its missing parts supplied by reference TRBV28 and TRBJ2-5, is DVKVTQSSRYLVKRTGEKVFLECVQDMDHENMFWYRQDPGLGLRLIYFSYDVKMKEKGDIPEGYSVSREKKERFSLILESASTNQTSMYLCASSYSLSGRAETQYFGPGTRLLVL.